These T cell receptor beta chains were read from a single sample in a study of TIL therapy for anti-PD-1-resistant metastatic lung cancer. Sequencing used immunoSEQ multiplex PCR; TCRdb keeps in-frame clones, though not all of them. The sample has tens of thousands of clones; 74% are singletons. This material consisted of blood, taken at baseline. The receptor set was obtained from a woman between 25 and 85 years old with non-small cell lung cancer. Each CDR3 is given with its conserved first and last residue. The D gene is left open where the match is weak. Clone size, where shown, is once, few, many, or a class for clones that have expanded.

j_call	v_call	d_call	clone_size	cdr3_aa	cdr3_nt
TRBJ2-1	TRBV10-3	TRBD2	.	CAISPTSGSYNEQFF	TGTGCCATCAGTCCGACTAGCGGGAGCTACAATGAGCAGTTCTTC
TRBJ2-7	TRBV10-2	.	.	CASRDRGTYEQYF	TGCGCCAGCAGGGATAGGGGGACCTACGAGCAGTACTTC
TRBJ2-5	TRBV7-9	.	.	CASSRWGQETQYF	TGTGCCAGCAGCCGTTGGGGGCAAGAGACCCAGTACTTC
TRBJ1-1	TRBV2	.	few	CASRANQGKTEAFF	TGTGCCAGCAGAGCTAATCAGGGAAAGACTGAAGCTTTCTTT
TRBJ2-1	TRBV15	.	.	CATSRQGSYNEQFF	TGTGCCACCAGCAGACAGGGGTCCTACAATGAGCAGTTCTTC
TRBJ2-6	TRBV19	.	.	CASSMKRSVAGANVLTF	TGTGCCAGTTCAATGAAACGCTCGGTAGCTGGGGCCAACGTCCTGACTTTC
TRBJ1-2	TRBV7-9	TRBD1	.	CASSLDPRGQEGGYTF	TGTGCCAGCAGCTTAGATCCCAGGGGGCAGGAGGGCGGCTACACCTTC
TRBJ2-7	TRBV11-2	.	.	CASSRGETYEQYF	TGTGCCAGCAGTAGAGGGGAAACCTACGAGCAGTACTTC
TRBJ2-3	TRBV30	TRBD2	.	CAGGGAGWTDTQYF	TGTGCCGGGGGGGGAGCGGGTTGGACAGATACGCAGTATTTT
TRBJ1-1	TRBV29-1	.	once	CSVLTSETEAFF	TGCAGCGTTCTCACTTCTGAGACTGAAGCTTTCTTT
TRBJ2-1	TRBV27	TRBD2	.	CASSFLTSGSGNEQFF	TGTGCCAGCAGTTTTCTAACTAGCGGGAGTGGAAATGAGCAGTTCTTC
TRBJ1-2	TRBV13	TRBD1	.	CASSSGQGRTLGYTF	TGTGCCAGCAGCTCTGGACAGGGGCGCACTCTTGGCTACACCTTC
TRBJ2-1	TRBV6-5	.	.	CASSRQASSYNEQFF	TGTGCCAGCAGTAGGCAGGCCAGCTCCTACAATGAGCAGTTCTTC
TRBJ1-1	TRBV11-2	.	.	CASSLGLLVAEAFF	TGTGCCAGCAGCTTAGGGTTGTTGGTAGCTGAAGCTTTCTTT
TRBJ2-3	TRBV7-9	.	.	CASSPETDTQYF	TGTGCCAGCAGCCCTGAAACAGATACGCAGTATTTT
TRBJ2-7	TRBV18	.	.	CASSPRDWGEQYF	TGTGCCAGCTCACCCCGGGACTGGGGCGAGCAGTACTTC
TRBJ2-7	TRBV5-5	.	.	CASSRHRDSYEQYF	TGTGCCAGCAGCCGGCACAGGGACTCCTACGAGCAGTACTTC
TRBJ2-5	TRBV5-4	.	.	CASRSGGAGETQYF	TGTGCCAGCAGGTCAGGGGGGGCGGGAGAGACCCAGTACTTC
TRBJ2-7	TRBV7-9	.	few	CASSPPTTGEQYF	TGTGCCAGCAGCCCACCAACTACGGGGGAGCAGTACTTC
TRBJ1-2	TRBV30	.	.	CAGAPTGRLGGYTF	TGTGCCGGGGCCCCGACAGGACGCCTGGGTGGCTACACCTTC
TRBJ2-1	TRBV6-1	.	.	CASRAIQIYNEQFF	TGTGCCAGCAGGGCTATTCAGATTTACAATGAGCAGTTCTTC
TRBJ2-3	TRBV2	TRBD2	few	CASSVLGTSGTTDTQYF	TGTGCCAGCAGTGTATTAGGGACTAGCGGTACCACAGATACGCAGTATTTT
TRBJ2-7	TRBV10-3	.	once	CAIRGDSPTYEQYF	TGTGCCATCAGGGGGGACTCGCCGACCTACGAGCAGTACTTC
TRBJ1-3	TRBV7-8	.	.	CASIPSRTSGNTIYF	TGTGCCAGCATCCCCTCAAGAACCTCTGGAAACACCATATATTTT
TRBJ2-5	TRBV10-1	.	.	CASRRGTGETQYF	TGCGCCAGCAGGCGGGGTACAGGGGAGACCCAGTACTTC
TRBJ2-7	TRBV29-1	.	.	CSVSRDDYEQYF	TGCAGCGTAAGCCGGGACGACTACGAGCAGTACTTC
TRBJ1-5	TRBV25-1	.	medium-sized	CASSELDSNQPQHF	TGTGCCAGCAGTGAATTGGATAGCAATCAGCCCCAGCATTTT
TRBJ2-3	TRBV2	.	.	CASSEGYPQYF	TGTGCCAGCTCCGAGGGGTATCCGCAGTATTTT
TRBJ2-1	TRBV4-2	.	few	CASSQEADRYNEQFF	TGTGCCAGCAGCCAAGAAGCGGACAGATACAATGAGCAGTTCTTC
TRBJ2-5	TRBV7-9	.	.	CASSLAGRGETQYF	TGTGCCAGCAGCTTGGCAGGGAGGGGGGAGACCCAGTACTTC
TRBJ2-3	TRBV6-4	TRBD2	.	CASSDGAGVADTQYF	TGTGCCAGCAGTGACGGAGCGGGAGTCGCAGATACGCAGTATTTT
TRBJ1-2	TRBV19	.	few	CASRPEGGRDYGYTF	TGTGCCAGTAGACCCGAGGGAGGAAGGGACTATGGCTACACCTTC
TRBJ1-1	TRBV5-1	TRBD1	.	CASSTGQGSTEAFF	TGCGCCAGCAGCACCGGACAGGGAAGCACTGAAGCTTTCTTT
TRBJ2-3	TRBV5-6	.	.	CASSPTGGGYTDTQYF	TGTGCCAGCAGCCCCACCGGTGGGGGGTACACAGATACGCAGTATTTT
TRBJ2-3	TRBV7-9	TRBD2	.	CASSPLDSGRPDTQYF	TGTGCCAGCAGCCCCCTCGATAGCGGGAGACCAGATACGCAGTATTTT
TRBJ2-3	TRBV25-1	TRBD2	.	CAIQREGGPGTQYF	TGTGCCATCCAGCGGGAGGGCGGTCCCGGTACGCAGTATTTT
TRBJ2-7	TRBV10-3	.	.	CAISESGPTGGYEQYF	TGTGCCATCAGTGAATCCGGACCCACCGGGGGCTACGAGCAGTACTTC
TRBJ1-3	TRBV9	.	.	CASSVAPSGNTIYF	TGTGCCAGCAGCGTAGCGCCCTCTGGAAACACCATATATTTT
TRBJ2-7	TRBV10-3	TRBD2	.	CAISDSGGRSEQYF	TGTGCCATCAGTGATAGCGGCGGGAGGAGTGAGCAGTACTTC
TRBJ2-5	TRBV18	.	.	CASSPGVRETQYF	TGTGCCAGCTCACCAGGGGTCCGGGAGACCCAGTACTTC
TRBJ2-7	TRBV6-5	TRBD2	.	CASSSGSPSEQYF	TGTGCCAGCAGTAGCGGGAGCCCCAGCGAGCAGTACTTC
TRBJ2-1	TRBV6-5	.	.	CASSSYSDEQFF	TGTGCCAGCAGTTCCTACTCCGATGAGCAGTTCTTC
TRBJ2-3	TRBV6-1	.	.	CASSEGTGTLRTDTQYF	TGTGCCAGCAGTGAAGGTACCGGGACCCTACGCACAGATACGCAGTATTTT
TRBJ2-1	TRBV9	.	.	CASSVDPRSYEQFF	TGTGCCAGCAGCGTAGACCCCCGCTCTTATGAGCAGTTCTTC
TRBJ2-2	TRBV12-5	.	.	CASGLTMGPKNTGELFF	TGTGCTAGTGGTTTGACTATGGGACCGAAGAACACCGGGGAGCTGTTTTTT
TRBJ1-5	TRBV19	.	few	CASSMLNQPQHF	TGTGCCAGTAGTATGTTGAATCAGCCCCAGCATTTT
TRBJ2-3	TRBV7-2	TRBD1	.	CASSLGGQATDTQYF	TGTGCCAGCAGCTTAGGGGGACAGGCTACAGATACGCAGTATTTT
TRBJ1-5	TRBV30	.	few	CAWSPRVNQPQHF	TGTGCCTGGAGCCCGAGGGTAAATCAGCCCCAGCATTTT